Listed here are 14 T cell receptor beta chains from one sample, sequenced in a study of technical replicates of blood from several donors. The data were produced by immunoSEQ multiplex PCR, yet TCRdb's version contains in-frame clones alone and is incomplete. In the table there are 65,000 to 95,000 clones, 80% to 90% of which are singletons. The sample comprised PBMCs. These TCRs come from a human donor in good health. Some clones in this sample may be carry-over from other donors' samples.

The chain couples TRBV18 to TRBJ1-6; TRBD1 matches 9 bases. The CDR3 is 15 amino acids. V lost 2 bases, J lost 10 bases, and 6 bases stayed unmatched. Germline V gene sequence: CDR1 KGHSH, CDR2 LQKENI. The CDR3 DNA reads as TGTGCCAGCTCACCAGAACAGGGGGCAGGATCACCCCTCCACTTT. Its translation: CASSPEQGAGSPLHF.

The chain joins TRBV2 to TRBJ2-7; D is undetermined. Trimming cost V 2 bases and J 2 bases, with 7 bases left between them. CDR3 length: 13 residues. Germline values: CDR1 SNHLY, CDR2 FYNNEI. The CDR3: CASSESRTYEQYF. CDR3 coding DNA: TGTGCCAGCAGTGAAAGCCGAACCTACGAGCAGTACTTC.

This chain links TRBV7-2 with TRBJ2-7; the D is unclear. V gave up 7 bases and J gave up 4 bases, with 17 bases separating them. This CDR3 comprises 14 residues. Germline lookup yields CDR1 SGHTA and CDR2 FQGNSA. The DNA of the CDR3 is TGTGCCAGCACAGGTGCGTCGGCCTCTTACGAGCAGTACTTC. Translation gives CASTGASASYEQYF. Combining the CDR3 with reference TRBV7-2 and TRBJ2-7 gives the whole variable domain GAGVSQSPSNKVTEKGKDVELRCDPISGHTALYWYRQSLGQGLEFLIYFQGNSAPDKSGLPSDRFSAERTGGSVSTLTIQRTQQEDSAVYLCASTGASASYEQYFGPGTRLTVT.

The gene calls are TRBV7-8 and TRBJ2-7; tentative D call: TRBD2 (5 bases). Trimming removed 5 bases from V and 0 bases from J, with 20 bases in between. The CDR3 consists of 17 residues. CDR1 and CDR2 (germline): SGHVS, FQNEAQ. CDR3 region: CASSPQPLPGSSYEQYF. CDR3 nucleotide sequence: TGTGCCAGCAGCCCCCAACCCCTACCGGGATCCTCCTACGAGCAGTACTTC.

This clone is a singleton in its sample. V is TRBV7-2 and J is TRBJ2-6; D is perhaps TRBD1 (6 bases). Germline CDR1 is SGHTA and CDR2 is FQGNSA. The CDR3 sequence is 16 residues long. The V end lost 2 bases, the J end lost 4 bases, and 12 bases lay between the germline ends. The CDR3 bases are TGTGCCAGCAGCTTAAGTGCAGGGGCCGGGGCCAACGTCCTGACTTTC. This gives the protein CASSLSAGAGANVLTF.

The CDR3 is CASSLGAGTDTQYF. Here the CDR3 DNA reads TGTGCCAGCAGCTTGGGGGCAGGGACAGATACGCAGTATTTT. This chain uses TRBV7-9 with TRBJ2-3; tentatively, D is TRBD1 (6 bases). The CDR3 extends over 14 amino acids. Germline lookup yields CDR1 SEHNR and CDR2 FQNEAQ (reference sequence). The V and J ends lost 3 bases and 3 bases respectively, with 10 bases between them.

The chain recombines TRBV30 with TRBJ2-1, with TRBD2 matching 8 bases. The germline CDR1 and CDR2 sequences are GTSNPN and SVGIG (reference sequence). The V gene end was trimmed by 0 bases and the J gene end by 6 bases; junction bases not matched to a gene: 13. The CDR3 extends over 17 amino acids. The CDR3 loop is CAWSVPWLRAGVNEQFF. CDR3 DNA sequence: TGTGCCTGGAGTGTACCGTGGCTACGAGCGGGAGTCAATGAGCAGTTCTTC.

The chain joins TRBV19 to TRBJ2-7; D possibly corresponds to TRBD1 (6 bases). The CDR3 covers 14 residues. Germline loops: CDR1 LNHDA, CDR2 SQIVND (reference sequence). Trimming pared 1 base from V and 4 bases from J, leaving 11 bases between. The CDR3 nucleotides are TGTGCCAGTAGTATAGCAGGGGAGCGGTACGAGCAGTACTTC. As protein: CASSIAGERYEQYF.

The chain has TRBV9 and TRBJ1-2, with 9 bases fitting TRBD1. This CDR3 has 17 residues. V shed 3 bases and J 7 bases; nucleotides not matched to a gene: 16. Germline CDR1 is SGDLS and CDR2 is YYNGEE. In nucleotides, the CDR3 is TGTGCCAGCAGCGAGCCCCGGGACAGGGCGGGGGTTGGTGGCTACACCTTC. Its protein product is CASSEPRDRAGVGGYTF.

This clone was seen just once. CDR3 sequence: CASSLARGAYEQYF. The CDR3 nucleotides are TGTGCCAGCAGCTTAGCCAGGGGCGCTTACGAGCAGTACTTC. The V and J genes are TRBV27 and TRBJ2-7, with D tentatively TRBD1 (6 bases). CDR1 is MNHEY, CDR2 SMNVEV, per germline (reference sequence). The CDR3 is 14 amino acids. Between the trimmed V and J ends, which lost 6 bases and 4 bases, there was a span of 16 bases.

V and J are TRBV5-6 and TRBJ1-4; 8 nucleotides align to TRBD1. The CDR3 runs to 15 residues. The germline gives CDR1 SGHDT, CDR2 YYEEEE. V dropped 4 bases and J dropped 6; count of bases not matched to a gene: 8. The CDR3 nucleotides read TGTGCCAGCAGCGCAAGGACAGGGATCGATGAAAAACTGTTTTTT. Encoded protein: CASSARTGIDEKLFF.

This clone has just one count. This rearrangement joins TRBV4-2 to TRBJ2-1; D is possibly TRBD2 (5 bases). Germline CDR1 reads LGHNA; CDR2 reads YNFKEQ. This CDR3 region has 15 residues. Between the trimmed V and J ends, which lost 8 bases and 6 bases, there was a span of 20 bases. The CDR3 DNA reads as TGTGCCAGCGGGGAGATGAGAGGTGTAGGCAATGAGCAGTTCTTC. It yields the protein CASGEMRGVGNEQFF.

For the CDR3, the DNA is TGTGCCAGCAGTGAACAACAGGGTCGTGGAGAAAAACTGTTTTTT. It codes for CASSEQQGRGEKLFF. This chain connects TRBV2 to TRBJ1-4, with D tentatively TRBD1 (6 bases). CDR1 is SNHLY and CDR2 is FYNNEI in the germline V gene. The CDR3 is made up of 15 amino acids. Trimming removed 2 bases at V and 8 bases at J, with 15 bases between.

The chain carries TRBV5-1 and TRBJ2-2; perhaps TRBD2 as D (6 bases). The V gene lost 5 bases and the J gene lost 5 bases, with 10 bases spanning the gap. CDR3 length: 13 residues. Looked up from germline, CDR1 is SGHRS and CDR2 is YFSETQ. The CDR3 protein is CASRRERTGELFF. CDR3 in DNA: TGCGCCAGCAGACGGGAGCGGACCGGGGAGCTGTTTTTT.